This T cell receptor beta chain came from a study of early T cells in non-severe SARS-CoV-2 infection. Study background: Alpha and beta chains were unpaired, from unsorted whole-blood bulk RNA. Study observations and caveats: CD4 and private specificities were missed by VDJdb matching, which favored anti-spike CD8 responses.

Regarding this clonotype: Its antigen is currently unknown.

In the library, individual cDNA molecules carried attached unique molecular identifiers. One entry per CDR3 protein, called by TCRdb with MiXCR from the 5' RACE reads. The sample has around 21,000 distinct CDR3 sequences; about 4% are singletons. The germline gives CDR1 SGHNT, CDR2 YYREEE (reference sequence). This CDR3 region has 16 residues. Trimming took 4 bases from V and 3 from J, leaving 17 bases between them. Sequences were obtained from whole blood. This receptor was obtained from an adult who was a healthcare worker with PCR-confirmed SARS-CoV-2 infection or an uninfected control (not recorded which). V usage is TRBV5-4 and J usage is TRBJ2-1; D tentatively reads TRBD1 or TRBD2 (6 bases each). Here the CDR3 reads CASSEGGAQLYNEQFF. The CDR3 nucleotides are TGTGCCAGCAGCGAGGGGGGAGCACAACTCTACAATGAGCAGTTCTTC.